A selection of T cell receptor beta chains follows, all from one sample in a study of shared clonotypes between healthy human individuals. Sequencing used immunoSEQ multiplex PCR; TCRdb keeps in-frame clones, though not all of them. The sample includes around 720,000 clones, around 73% of them seen just once. Material: memory CD4+ T cells sorted from blood. The receptors stem from a woman in her 30s in good health. Each CDR3 is given with its conserved first and last residue. A D gene is named only where the DNA matches it firmly. Clone size is not always given. Where it is, it says once, few, many or a class for expanded clones.

CDR3nt | CDR3aa | v_gene | abundance | j_gene | d_gene
TGTGCCAGCAGCCAAGCCACTAGCGGGACAGATACGCAGTATTTT | CASSQATSGTDTQYF | TRBV4-2 | . | TRBJ2-3 | TRBD2
TGTGCCAGCAGCTCAAACGGAAACACCGGGGAGCTGTTTTTT | CASSSNGNTGELFF | TRBV7-1 | . | TRBJ2-2 | .
TGCGCCAGCAGCCGGGGACAGGGATACGAGCAGTACTTC | CASSRGQGYEQYF | TRBV5-1 | once | TRBJ2-7 | TRBD1
TGCAGCGTTACGGACCAGGGAAGGACCTACAATGAGCAGTTCTTC | CSVTDQGRTYNEQFF | TRBV29-1 | . | TRBJ2-1 | .
TGTGCCAGCACCGAAGCGGGAGCAGGGAACACCGGGGAGCTGTTTTTT | CASTEAGAGNTGELFF | TRBV7-3 | many | TRBJ2-2 | TRBD2
TGTGCCAGCAGCGTTTCTACGGTCCCCGGGGAGCTGTTTTTT | CASSVSTVPGELFF | TRBV9 | . | TRBJ2-2 | .
TGTGCCACCAGCAGCCTAGCGAGATTTGAGCAGTACTTC | CATSSLARFEQYF | TRBV15 | few | TRBJ2-7 | .
TGTGCCAGCAGTCAACGGACAGAAGAAAAACTGTTTTTT | CASSQRTEEKLFF | TRBV2 | . | TRBJ1-4 | .
TGTGCCAGTGGTGGAAGCCTACAGCCCCAGCATTTT | CASGGSLQPQHF | TRBV28 | . | TRBJ1-5 | .
TGTGCCACCAGCCGTCTTCTAGATACGCAGTATTTT | CATSRLLDTQYF | TRBV15 | . | TRBJ2-3 | .
TGTGCCAGCAGGGGGACAGTGTCCTTCTACGAGCAGTACTTC | CASRGTVSFYEQYF | TRBV2 | once | TRBJ2-7 | TRBD1
TGTGCCAGCAGCTTAGGAACAGGACGGACCGGGGAGCTGTTTTTT | CASSLGTGRTGELFF | TRBV7-9 | . | TRBJ2-2 | .
TGTGCCAGTAGTTTACCAACCTCTAACTATGGCTACACCTTC | CASSLPTSNYGYTF | TRBV19 | . | TRBJ1-2 | .
TGTGCCAGCAGCAAAGTGGGGCCTTACAATCAGCCCCAGCATTTT | CASSKVGPYNQPQHF | TRBV21-1 | . | TRBJ1-5 | .
TGTGCCCAAACTCGACAGCTCCAAGAGACCCAGTACTTC | CAQTRQLQETQYF | TRBV30 | . | TRBJ2-5 | .
TGTGCCAGCAGCCGCCCACCGGGGAACATTAATGAAAAACTGTTTTTT | CASSRPPGNINEKLFF | TRBV7-9 | . | TRBJ1-4 | .
TGTGCCAGCAGTGGAGACAATAGCAATCAGCCCCAGCATTTT | CASSGDNSNQPQHF | TRBV25-1 | few | TRBJ1-5 | .
TGCGCCAGCAGCCGAGACGGTCACCAAAATGAGCAGTTCTTC | CASSRDGHQNEQFF | TRBV5-1 | . | TRBJ2-1 | .
TGTGCCAGCAGCCCCACCGGACCTTGGGGCGAGCAGTACTTC | CASSPTGPWGEQYF | TRBV6-5 | few | TRBJ2-7 | .
TGTGCCAGCAGTCAGAGAGCCTCCTACGAGCAGTACTTC | CASSQRASYEQYF | TRBV25-1 | . | TRBJ2-7 | .
TGTGCCAGCAGCCGGCTAGGGAGCACAGATACGCAGTATTTT | CASSRLGSTDTQYF | TRBV7-9 | . | TRBJ2-3 | .
TGTGCCAGCAGCTTAGCTCAGTTCGGGGGGAATACGCAGTATTTT | CASSLAQFGGNTQYF | TRBV11-2 | . | TRBJ2-3 | TRBD2
TGCAGCGTTTCGGGGAGACTGTTGGATGGCTACACCTTC | CSVSGRLLDGYTF | TRBV29-1 | once | TRBJ1-2 | .
TGTGCCAGCAGTGACAGTGGGACCCAAGAGACCCAGTACTTC | CASSDSGTQETQYF | TRBV2 | . | TRBJ2-5 | .
TGCGCCAGCAGGCGGGGCTTGGGGAGCAATCAGCCCCAGCATTTT | CASRRGLGSNQPQHF | TRBV10-2 | . | TRBJ1-5 | .
TGTGCCAGTATCAGGGGGCTAAACAATGAGCAGTTCTTC | CASIRGLNNEQFF | TRBV28 | . | TRBJ2-1 | TRBD1
TGTGCCAGCAGTGAAGCGCTTTTGGGGAACTATGGCTACACCTTC | CASSEALLGNYGYTF | TRBV6-1 | . | TRBJ1-2 | .
TGTGCCAGCAGTAAGAGACAGGGGCCAGCCCAGCATTTT | CASSKRQGPAQHF | TRBV27 | . | TRBJ1-5 | TRBD1
TGTGCTAGCAGTTACTCCATTGAGTACGAGCAGTACTTC | CASSYSIEYEQYF | TRBV6-5 | . | TRBJ2-7 | .
TGTGCCAGCAGGAAGTGGACGGGAGAGGCCGGGGAGCTGTTTTTT | CASRKWTGEAGELFF | TRBV7-2 | once | TRBJ2-2 | .
TGTGCCAGCAGTCCGATTTACGAGCAGTACTTC | CASSPIYEQYF | TRBV2 | . | TRBJ2-7 | .
TGTGCCAGCAAGAGCGTCGCCTACGAGCAGTACTTC | CASKSVAYEQYF | TRBV2 | few | TRBJ2-7 | .
TGTGCCAGCAGCCAAGATTCGATCGGGAACATTCAGTACTTC | CASSQDSIGNIQYF | TRBV14 | few | TRBJ2-4 | .
TGCGCCAGCAGCTTGGCCGTGGGGAGGGGTATGAACACTGAAGCTTTCTTT | CASSLAVGRGMNTEAFF | TRBV5-1 | many | TRBJ1-1 | .
TGTGCCAGTAGCCCAACTAGTTTCAATGAGCAGTTCTTC | CASSPTSFNEQFF | TRBV19 | . | TRBJ2-1 | .
TGCGCCAGCAGCCAAGATCAGGGACTAGCGGGAGGGGGGGAGACCCAGTACTTC | CASSQDQGLAGGGETQYF | TRBV4-1 | . | TRBJ2-5 | TRBD2
TGTGCCAGCTCACCGAAGGGTGGCGGGACTAGTGGATCCGAGCAGTACTTC | CASSPKGGGTSGSEQYF | TRBV18 | once | TRBJ2-7 | TRBD2
TGTGCCAGCAGCCAAGCAAGGGGGCAGGACTACAATGAGCAGTTCTTC | CASSQARGQDYNEQFF | TRBV4-2 | few | TRBJ2-1 | TRBD1
TGTGCCAGCAGCTTAGACAGAGGCCATTACAATGAGCAGTTCTTC | CASSLDRGHYNEQFF | TRBV11-3 | once | TRBJ2-1 | .
TGCGCCAGCAGCTCAAAAGGACAGGAGACAAATGAGCAGTTCTTC | CASSSKGQETNEQFF | TRBV5-1 | many | TRBJ2-1 | TRBD1
TGTGCCAGCAGCTTCGTAGGGACAGGGGAGTCTGGGGCCAACGTCCTGACTTTC | CASSFVGTGESGANVLTF | TRBV5-4 | . | TRBJ2-6 | TRBD1
TGTGCCAGCAGTGAATGGGGACGGCCAAGGGAGACCCAGTACTTC | CASSEWGRPRETQYF | TRBV2 | . | TRBJ2-5 | .
TGTGCCAGCAGCCACTTCGACAGGGTACGAGGCTACACCTTC | CASSHFDRVRGYTF | TRBV5-4 | . | TRBJ1-2 | TRBD1
TGTGCCAGCTCACCACCCTCTACAGCGGGGTGGTACTCCTACGAGCAGTACTTC | CASSPPSTAGWYSYEQYF | TRBV18 | . | TRBJ2-7 | TRBD2
TGTGCCAGTTATGGGGTTGGGGAGGCCTACAATGAGCAGTTCTTC | CASYGVGEAYNEQFF | TRBV28 | . | TRBJ2-1 | .
TGTGCCAGCAAAACGGGAGGAGAGACCCAGTACTTC | CASKTGGETQYF | TRBV2 | . | TRBJ2-5 | TRBD2
TGCAGCGTTGGGGAACAGGGGACTGGGAACACTGAAGCTTTCTTT | CSVGEQGTGNTEAFF | TRBV29-1 | few | TRBJ1-1 | TRBD1
TGTGCCAGCAGCCTCAGGGTGGAGCAGTTCTTC | CASSLRVEQFF | TRBV28 | . | TRBJ2-1 | .
TGTGCCAGCAGTGGACAAGGTACTGAAGCTTTCTTT | CASSGQGTEAFF | TRBV6-1 | . | TRBJ1-1 | .
TGTGCCAGCAGCTTAGTTTACTCGAAATCCTACAATGAGCAGTTCTTC | CASSLVYSKSYNEQFF | TRBV7-6 | . | TRBJ2-1 | .
TGCGCCAGCAGCTTAACGGGGGAAGGAAACACCATATATTTT | CASSLTGEGNTIYF | TRBV5-1 | . | TRBJ1-3 | .
TGTGCCAGTTCCCAGGGAACGAACACCGGGGAGCTGTTTTTT | CASSQGTNTGELFF | TRBV19 | few | TRBJ2-2 | .
TGCGCCACCAAGGGGGAGACAGGGATCGGAAACATTCAGTACTTC | CATKGETGIGNIQYF | TRBV10-2 | . | TRBJ2-4 | TRBD1
TGTGCCTGGAACACCGGGACAGGGATAGATGGCTACACCTTC | CAWNTGTGIDGYTF | TRBV30 | . | TRBJ1-2 | TRBD1
TGCGCCAGCAGCTCGGACAGGGGTAACTATGGCTACACCTTC | CASSSDRGNYGYTF | TRBV5-1 | . | TRBJ1-2 | TRBD1
TGTGCCAGCAGCCCCCTTGCGGGAGGGGAGCTGTTTTTT | CASSPLAGGELFF | TRBV5-4 | . | TRBJ2-2 | .
TGTGCCAGCAGCCAAGAGGGGGGGAGGATTTACAATGAGCAGTTCTTC | CASSQEGGRIYNEQFF | TRBV4-2 | . | TRBJ2-1 | TRBD2
TGTGCCAGCAGCGATCTAGCGGGAGGGAACACCGGGGAGCTGTTTTTT | CASSDLAGGNTGELFF | TRBV5-6 | once | TRBJ2-2 | TRBD2
TGTGCCAGCAGTGCGGACACCGGAGGGAGCACTGAAGCTTTCTTT | CASSADTGGSTEAFF | TRBV27 | . | TRBJ1-1 | .